Below, 31 T cell receptor beta chains from the same sample are listed, as sequenced in a study of OX40 agonist ivuxolimab in advanced cancers. The library was produced with the immunoSEQ multiplex PCR assay. TCRdb provides this immuneACCESS table in a form limited to in-frame rearrangements. Some clones are lacking; in checked studies, under half of them reflect an unresolved V gene, and why the rest are absent is not known. Recorded for this sample are 15,000 to 20,000 clones; around 77% of them occurred a single time. The top ten clones comprise 24% of the sample. Source: CD4+ or CD8+ T cells sorted from blood, taken in a trial of the OX40 agonist ivuxolimab. These receptors were obtained from an adult with an advanced solid tumor such as melanoma, head and neck, liver or kidney cancer.

V and J are TRBV30 and TRBJ1-2; D gene ambiguous. V lost 0 bases and J lost 6, with 14 bases in between. From germline, CDR1 is GTSNPN and CDR2 SVGIG (reference sequence). The CDR3 totals 14 residues. The CDR3 region is CAWSVAAWGDGYTF. The CDR3 DNA reads TGTGCCTGGAGTGTAGCAGCGTGGGGAGATGGCTACACCTTC.

J is TRBJ2-1 and V is TRBV27; 9 bases fit TRBD1. This CDR3 has 15 residues. Germline trimming cut 0 bases from V and 7 bases from J; bases unmatched to any gene: 4. Germline-derived CDR1 and CDR2 are MNHEY and SMNVEV (reference sequence). For the CDR3, the DNA is TGTGCCAGCAGTTTATCAACAGGGGGCAGGAATGAGCAGTTCTTC. It translates to CASSLSTGGRNEQFF.

This clone occurred a few times. The chain links TRBV7-9 to TRBJ2-7, with D possibly being TRBD1 (6 bases). The CDR3 consists of 12 residues. Trimming shortened V by 5 bases and J by 5 bases, and 10 bases separated the two germline ends. The germline CDR1 and CDR2 sequences are SEHNR and FQNEAQ (reference sequence). CDR3 in amino acids: CASSSRGHEQYF. The CDR3 DNA reads as TGTGCCAGCAGCAGCAGGGGCCACGAGCAGTACTTC.

The rearrangement links TRBV27 to TRBJ2-6; D gene uncertain. CDR1 is MNHEY, CDR2 SMNVEV, per germline (reference sequence). The ends were cut back, 3 bases at V and 0 bases at J, with 9 bases in the middle. The CDR3 totals 16 residues. CDR3 nucleotide sequence: TGTGCCAGCAGTTTTTTAGGATTCTCTGGGGCCAACGTCCTGACTTTC. The encoded protein is CASSFLGFSGANVLTF.

V gene TRBV7-6 combines with J gene TRBJ2-5, with D maybe TRBD1 (5 bases). This CDR3 has 15 residues. Germline V gene sequence: CDR1 SGHVS, CDR2 FNYEAQ. V was trimmed by 3 bases and J by 5 bases, leaving 16 bases between them. This CDR3 reads CASSLLPGSRETQYF. In DNA form, the CDR3 reads TGTGCCAGCAGCTTGTTACCAGGGTCCCGGGAGACCCAGTACTTC.

Here the CDR3 reads CASSETAEETQYF. CDR3 nucleotides: TGTGCCAGCAGTGAGACAGCAGAAGAGACCCAGTACTTC. This chain joins TRBV2 and TRBJ2-5, with a tentative D call TRBD1 (5 bases). CDR1 is SNHLY, CDR2 FYNNEI, per germline. This CDR3 is 13 amino acids long. The V gene lost 3 bases and the J gene lost 3 bases, with 8 bases spanning the gap.

The chain couples TRBV30 to TRBJ2-1; D not certain. Trimming shortened V by 4 bases and J by 4 bases, and 5 bases separated the two germline ends. This CDR3 spans 11 amino acids. The germline V gene has CDR1 GTSNPN and CDR2 SVGIG (reference sequence). The CDR3 coding sequence is TGTGCCTGGAAGGAGTACAATGAGCAGTTCTTC. Its translation: CAWKEYNEQFF.

Within the sample, this clone is medium-sized. The V call is TRBV7-9, the J call TRBJ2-3; TRBD2 aligns across 8 bases. The CDR3 runs 15 residues. The junction had 5 bases not matched to a gene; V was cut back by 1 base and J by 5 bases. Germline-derived CDR1 and CDR2 are SEHNR and FQNEAQ (reference sequence). CDR3 nucleotide sequence: TGTGCCAGCAGCTTAGGTCCAGCGGGGGTAGATACGCAGTATTTT. It is translated as CASSLGPAGVDTQYF.

This clone has a count of ten or more. The V call is TRBV5-5, the J call TRBJ1-5; 7 bases fit TRBD1. Germline trimming cut 4 bases from V and 1 base from J; bases unmatched to any gene: 5. The CDR3 is made up of 15 amino acids. CDR1 and CDR2 from the germline V gene are SGHKS and YYEKEE (reference sequence). Here the CDR3 reads CASSHTGVSNQPQHF. In DNA form, the CDR3 reads TGTGCCAGCAGCCACACAGGGGTAAGCAATCAGCCCCAGCATTTT.

The CDR3 reads CASSLEGDSYEQYF. Written as DNA, the CDR3 is TGTGCCAGCAGCTTGGAAGGGGACTCCTACGAGCAGTACTTC. J is TRBJ2-7 and V is TRBV9, with D maybe TRBD1 (5 bases). This CDR3 has 14 amino acids. Germline loops: CDR1 SGDLS, CDR2 YYNGEE. Trimming cost V 4 bases and J 0 bases, with 11 bases left between them.

The chain carries TRBV4-1 and TRBJ1-5; D may be TRBD1 (6 bases). CDR1 and CDR2 (germline): MGHRA, YSYEKL. V lost 3 bases, J lost 7 bases, and 16 bases lay in between. The CDR3 has 15 residues. The CDR3 region is CASSHYLATGQPQHF. The CDR3 bases are TGCGCCAGCAGCCACTACTTGGCGACAGGCCAGCCCCAGCATTTT.

CDR3 nucleotide sequence: TGTGCCAGCAGCCAACGTTTTCTTGGGGAGCTGTTTTTT. Its translation is CASSQRFLGELFF. This chain links TRBV14 with TRBJ2-2; D gene uncertain. This CDR3 spans 13 amino acids. CDR1 is SGHDN and CDR2 is FVKESK in the germline V gene. Trimming removed 2 bases at V and 8 bases at J, with 9 bases between.

This clone has just a few counts. The chain uses TRBV11-3 and TRBJ2-2; TRBD1 aligns across 9 bases. Germline V gene sequence: CDR1 SGHNT, CDR2 YENEEA. CDR3 length: 15 amino acids. Germline trimming cut 1 base from V and 6 bases from J; bases unmatched to any gene: 3. CDR3 sequence: CASSLGDREAGELFF. The CDR3 DNA reads TGTGCCAGCAGCTTAGGGGACAGGGAGGCCGGGGAGCTGTTTTTT. Based on the CDR3 plus reference TRBV11-3 and TRBJ2-2, the full variable domain is EAGVVQSPRYKIIEKKQPVAFWCNPISGHNTLYWYLQNLGQGPELLIRYENEEAVDDSQLPKDRFSAERLKGVDSTLKIQPAELGDSAVYLCASSLGDREAGELFFGEGSRLTVL.

The V call is TRBV29-1, the J call TRBJ2-7, with a weak D call TRBD2 (5 bases). Germline CDR1 and CDR2: SQVTM and ANQGSEA. The CDR3 covers 14 residues. V gave up 3 bases and J gave up 2 bases, with 14 bases separating them. CDR3 loop: CSVEGSGRTYEQYF. CDR3 coding DNA: TGCAGCGTTGAGGGAAGCGGCCGGACCTACGAGCAGTACTTC.

The V gene is TRBV4-2, the J gene TRBJ2-1; 9 bases map to TRBD2. This CDR3 is built from 15 residues. The V gene's germline CDR1 is LGHNA and CDR2 YNFKEQ. V lost 4 bases, J lost 2 bases, and 3 bases stayed unmatched. Here the CDR3 reads CASSPERGAYNEQFF. CDR3 nucleotides: TGTGCCAGCAGCCCCGAGCGGGGGGCCTACAATGAGCAGTTCTTC.

This chain connects TRBV9 to TRBJ1-4, with D unclear. Deletions cut 0 bases from V and 12 bases from J, with 12 bases between. CDR1 SGDLS and CDR2 YYNGEE come from the germline V gene. This CDR3 comprises 13 residues. The DNA of the CDR3 is TGTGCCAGCAGCGTAGCCTATGGGAGAGAACTGTTTTTT. It encodes CASSVAYGRELFF.

The count of this clone is one. This chain connects TRBV5-6 to TRBJ1-2, with D possibly being TRBD1 (5 bases). The germline V gene encodes CDR1 SGHDT and CDR2 YYEEEE. The CDR3 runs to 14 residues. The V end was cut by 4 bases, the J end by 8 bases, with 18 bases between. CDR3 loop: CASSQQGNEYGYTF. For the CDR3, the DNA is TGTGCCAGCAGCCAGCAGGGTAATGAGTACGGCTACACCTTC.

CDR3 protein: CASSKTSGGADTQYF. The DNA for the CDR3 is TGTGCCAGCAGCAAGACTAGCGGGGGGGCTGATACGCAGTATTTT. The chain employs TRBV7-2 and TRBJ2-3; 14 bases align to TRBD2. Trimming cost V 5 bases and J 6 bases; bases outside gene matches: 4. The CDR3 spans 15 residues. Looked up from germline, CDR1 is SGHTA and CDR2 is FQGNSA.

The chain is built from TRBV7-2 and TRBJ2-7; no clear D gene. This CDR3 region has 15 residues. Trimming shortened V by 1 base and J by 0 bases, and 10 bases separated the two germline ends. CDR1 and CDR2 from the germline V gene are SGHTA and FQGNSA. The CDR3 DNA reads as TGTGCCAGCAGCTTAGGCCCGCCAAGCTCCTACGAGCAGTACTTC. Amino acids: CASSLGPPSSYEQYF.

V gene TRBV13 combines with J gene TRBJ2-7, with no clear D. Between the trimmed V and J ends, which lost 4 bases and 1 base, there was a span of 8 bases. CDR1 is PRHDT, CDR2 FYEKMQ, per germline (reference sequence). CDR3 length: 13 residues. The CDR3 sequence: CASSYSRSYEQYF. The CDR3 bases are TGTGCCAGCAGCTATAGCAGATCCTACGAGCAGTACTTC.

The chain uses TRBV6-6 and TRBJ1-1, with D maybe TRBD1 (6 bases). V gave up 0 bases and J gave up 3 bases, with 11 bases separating them. The germline gives CDR1 MNHNY, CDR2 SVGAGI (reference sequence). There are 15 residues in the CDR3. This chain's CDR3 is CASSYSRTADTEAFF. The CDR3 nucleotides are TGTGCCAGCAGTTACTCGCGGACAGCGGACACTGAAGCTTTCTTT.

V is TRBV13 and J is TRBJ2-5; D gene unclear. The DNA end is more similar to TRBJ2-7, so the J call may be wrong. CDR3 size: 11 residues. Per germline, CDR1 PRHDT and CDR2 FYEKMQ (reference sequence). CDR3 sequence (DNA): TGTGCCAGCAGCTTAACCCACGAGCAGTACTTC. It translates to CASSLTHEQYF.

This chain links TRBV6-1 with TRBJ2-1; 11 bases align to TRBD2. After removal of 5 bases from V and 3 bases from J, the junction contained 3 bases not matched to a gene. The CDR3 runs 15 residues. CDR1 is MNHNS and CDR2 is SASEGT in the germline V gene. The CDR3 nucleotides read TGTGCCAGCAGTCCAACTAGCGGGGGCTACAATGAGCAGTTCTTC. The encoded protein is CASSPTSGGYNEQFF.

Note on this clone: Mismatch with germline at one junction end may stem from a read error. V and J are TRBV5-4 and TRBJ1-1; D is unclear. Germline V CDR1 and CDR2: SGHNT, YYREEE (reference sequence). The CDR3 runs 13 residues. CDR3 nucleotides: TGCGCCAGCAGCCAAGATAAGCGTACTGAAGCTTTCTTT. Translation: CASSQDKRTEAFF.

The chain carries TRBV2 and TRBJ1-2, with unresolved D. Trimming removed 0 bases from V and 0 bases from J, with 11 bases in between. Looked up from germline, CDR1 is SNHLY and CDR2 is FYNNEI. The CDR3 has 16 amino acids. In nucleotides, the CDR3 is TGTGCCAGCAGTGAAGCCGGCCAGTCTGCTAACTATGGCTACACCTTC. It encodes CASSEAGQSANYGYTF.

This chain connects TRBV7-9 to TRBJ1-4, with 9 bases lining up with TRBD1. This CDR3 has 13 residues. The germline CDR1 and CDR2 sequences are SEHNR and FQNEAQ (reference sequence). Germline trimming cut 8 bases from V and 7 bases from J; bases unmatched to any gene: 5. The CDR3 region has the DNA TGTGCCAGCGAGGGGACAGGGAGTGAAAAACTGTTTTTT. Protein: CASEGTGSEKLFF.

This clone appeared a few times. The chain uses TRBV28 and TRBJ1-1, with a possible D match to TRBD1 (6 bases). V lost 5 bases, J lost 6 bases, and 7 bases lay in between. CDR3 size: 11 residues. Germline V gene data show CDR1 as MDHEN and CDR2 as SYDVKM. The CDR3 is CASSRGPEAFF. The CDR3 DNA reads TGTGCCAGCAGTCGGGGGCCTGAAGCTTTCTTT.

This chain links TRBV27 with TRBJ2-3; TRBD2 matches at 16 bases. V was pared by 5 bases and J by 10 bases, with 6 bases of the junction left unmatched. This CDR3 has 15 residues. Germline loops: CDR1 MNHEY, CDR2 SMNVEV (reference sequence). CDR3 sequence reads: CASSPGLAGGEPQYF. CDR3 coding DNA: TGTGCCAGCAGTCCGGGACTAGCGGGGGGGGAGCCGCAGTATTTT.

The chain recombines TRBV9 with TRBJ2-2; D could derive from TRBD1 or TRBD2 (6 bases each). V lost 7 bases, J lost 1 base, and 20 bases lay in between. This CDR3 has 17 residues. Looked up from germline, CDR1 is SGDLS and CDR2 is YYNGEE. The CDR3 bases are TGTGCCAGCCGATCCCGTAGGGGGGCTGAGAACACCGGGGAGCTGTTTTTT. Protein sequence: CASRSRRGAENTGELFF.

The V call is TRBV5-4, the J call TRBJ1-1; 7 bases map to TRBD1. This CDR3 has 14 amino acids. V shed 2 bases, J shed 5 bases, and the junction held 6 bases outside the gene matches. Germline values: CDR1 SGHNT, CDR2 YYREEE (reference sequence). The CDR3, as DNA: TGTGCCAGCAGCTTTAGACAGGGAAGTACTGAAGCTTTCTTT. This sequence encodes CASSFRQGSTEAFF.

The rearrangement links TRBV2 to TRBJ1-1; 7 bases line up with TRBD1. V lost 6 bases to trimming and J lost 7 bases; unmatched junction nucleotides: 11. This CDR3 spans 14 amino acids. Germline V gives CDR1 SNHLY, CDR2 FYNNEI. The CDR3 protein is CASSADREIFEAFF. The CDR3 DNA sequence: TGTGCCAGCAGCGCCGACAGGGAGATATTTGAAGCTTTCTTT.